This T cell receptor (beta chain) was retrieved from a study of cytomegalovirus exposure and HLA in healthy donors (dated by TCRdb to about 2017). Regarding the study in general: In an earlier analysis of some 550 of the donors, approximately 300 Gb of sequence data and 120 million or so unique TCR beta sequences from about 190 million T cells were reported. Along with the roughly 700-subject first cohort, a separate validation cohort of some 130 different subjects was used. A handful of DR-DQ haplotypes were handled as single units for association and clustering because linkage in the cohort was strong. Among around 400 genotyped donors of the cohort, an average of about 240,000 unique TCR beta nucleotide sequences were sequenced per donor, roughly 18% of them non-productive. The study aimed to test whether signatures of past pathogen exposure could be identified by cataloging public T cell receptors. A later analysis re-analyzed previously published TCR beta repertoires from approximately 700 donors and added high-resolution HLA genotyping to study TCR occurrence patterns. Rather than drawing on any new phenotypic data, the later analysis identified candidate immune exposures from TCR beta sequences and the way those sequences occurred across donors. HLA typing included class I and class II loci at four-digit resolution. Donor age, sex, ethnicity and CMV serostatus were collected together with the repertoire data. To predict cytomegalovirus infection status, the study combined high-throughput TCR immunosequencing, statistical association of individual TCRs with disease status, and machine learning. Of the 300 to 500 genotyped donors, roughly 76% were placed in the genetic ancestry cluster associated with self-reported Caucasian donors. The study used immunosequencing to profile the T cell repertoires of several hundred subjects and linked those repertoires to cytomegalovirus serostatus. The number of typed donors differed by locus: 629-630 for A, B, C, DRB1 and DQB1; 522 for DQA1; around 580 for DPA1; and roughly 470 for DPB1. A later genetic analysis took genome-wide SNP genotypes for about 65% of the 666 donors and used that subset as a discovery cohort. In an earlier analysis of a few hundred of the donors, high-throughput TCR beta sequencing was used to judge whether each TCR beta V gene segment behaved as functional or pseudogenic. An early release covering around 630 HLA-typed donors comprised approximately 290 gigabases of sequencing data and some 79 million unique TCR sequences. Every discovery cohort repertoire had been produced on one sequencing platform. Broad study findings and their caveats: In this cohort, only TCR beta chains were sequenced, and detectable features were limited by the absence of alpha or paired-chain data. According to a later genetic analysis, donors in an Asian-associated ancestry cluster had fewer N-insertions in productive TCRs than the roughly 670-donor mean. The earlier analysis of some 560 of the donors excluded approximately 17 rarely observed V segments, including chromosome 9 orphons, because counts were too low. Most TCR sequences were seen in very few donors, while some public TCRs were found in many individuals. Most CMV-associated TCR beta chains appeared to be HLA-restricted in a later analysis, and the HLA associations seemed to be driven largely by CMV exposure. According to the authors, the approach could potentially be generalized to other disease states and immunological phenotypes. In an earlier analysis of more than 450 of the donors, most TCR beta V segments were observed in productive rearrangements about 87% or about 30% of the time, broadly matching IMGT annotations. Strong co-occurrence of HLA alleles, especially DR and DQ, made assigning TCR associations to individual alleles difficult. The study gave a list of 150 to 200 TCR beta chains associated with cytomegalovirus. A further reported finding was that TCR beta sequences accurately predicted the HLA-A and HLA-B alleles for most subjects in the first cohort. A few of the identified cytomegalovirus-associated TCR beta chains were confirmed in vitro to be specific for cytomegalovirus antigens. A group of highly shared sequence variants was considered likely to be a technical artifact of the sequencing pipeline. Because some donors lacked HLA typing at each locus, the association tests relied only on the typed subset. In a later analysis, several top co-occurrence clusters were reported to appear linked to parvovirus B19, influenza, CMV and Epstein-Barr virus. For the cohort, immune exposure information was limited to CMV serostatus. Some IMGT-functional V segments, including TRBV6-2 and TRBV6-3, could not be distinguished by the 87-base-pair reads and were therefore excluded. In a later analysis, the rate of TCR association differed among HLA loci, with DRB1 alleles having the most associated TCRs and HLA-C alleles having the fewest. Specific HLA alleles were associated with about 17,000 TCR beta sequences at a false discovery rate of 0.05 in a later analysis. Linkage disequilibrium might explain the correlated functional status among segregating V segments, but an unknown experimental factor could not be ruled out. Compared with equally common non-associated chains, HLA-associated TCR beta chains in a later analysis were more clonally expanded and had lower generation probabilities. The classifier was reported to diagnose cytomegalovirus status with high specificity and sensitivity in both the original and validation cohorts. V-gene and J-gene trimming of TCR beta chains was associated with a missense DCLRE1C variant in a later genetic analysis, and the association was replicated in an independent cohort. Roughly uniform sequencing depth across donors was assumed in presence/absence analyses, although this assumption may not hold.

In the germline V gene (reference sequence), CDR1 corresponds to GTSNPN and CDR2 to SVGIG. Trimming takes 5 bases from V and 2 bases from J, and the germline ends sit 7 bases apart. The CDR3 holds 11 amino acids from the cysteine to the phenylalanine. The CDR3 DNA has 33 bases and is translated from base 1. Libraries came from the immunoSEQ multiplex PCR assay. For the multiplex PCR, a mixture combining 60 forward primers for TCR Vbeta segments and 13 reverse primers for TCR Jbeta segments was used. A multiplex PCR assay on genomic DNA amplified the CDR3 region of rearranged TCR beta genes. The Illumina HiSeq System was used to sequence the amplified TCR beta libraries as 87-base-pair reads. As for the authors' bioinformatics: A later analysis counted 75 million to 100 million unique TCR beta chains across the 500 to 850 repertoires, and 10 million to 11 million of these chains were shared by at least two donors. Raw reads were error-corrected and collapsed into unique sequences with a nearest-neighbor algorithm that merged closely related sequences to remove PCR and sequencing errors. CDR3 sequences were aligned to IMGT reference sequences to assign V, D and J gene segments. For a sequence to be retained, at least a six-nucleotide match to both a V gene segment and a J gene segment was required. Rearrangements were called productive when the CDR3 lacked stop codons and stayed in frame with V and J; all others were non-productive. CDR3 was defined by IMGT convention, running from the second conserved V-encoded cysteine to the conserved J-encoded phenylalanine. The earlier analysis of around 640 of the donors excluded sequences that lacked an unambiguous match to a single V gene segment. An earlier analysis of approximately 590 of the donors classified V segments as functional when productive rearrangements were above 56.7% and as segregating when the standard deviation between donors was above 5%. A statistical classification framework was built to diagnose cytomegalovirus status from the catalog of TCR beta chain sequences. V and J gene assignment, in a later analysis, came from comparing TCR nucleotide sequences with IMGT/GENE-DB human TR gene sequences. A later analysis assigned CDR3 sequences and most-parsimonious VDJ recombination scenarios with the TCRdist pipeline. In a later analysis, every TCR beta chain was defined by the combination of its CDR3 amino acid sequence and its V-gene family, and reads without a unique V-gene family were dropped. A later analysis removed roughly 590 highly shared, low-generation-probability nucleotide sequences to deal with suspected cross-contamination and a sequencing artifact. In a later analysis, a clonal expansion index was calculated for each public chain from normalized within-repertoire ranks of inferred template counts. In a later analysis, generation probabilities were computed with a VDJ recombination model fitted to out-of-frame rearrangements, and the resulting probabilities were checked against IGoR. Hypergeometric tests were used in a later analysis to score TCR-TCR, TCR-HLA and TCR-CMV co-occurrence, with a repertoire-size bias correction applied to the TCR pairs. A later analysis estimated false discovery rates by permuting HLA or CMV assignments 20 times. In a later analysis, co-occurring TCRs were grouped using DBSCAN, and TCRdist sequence similarity was added for clustering within HLA-allele-positive subsets. For co-occurrence clustering, repertoires with fewer than 30,000 or more than 120,000 public chains were excluded, along with five or six repertoires with anomalous nucleotide sharing. TCRdb limited this immuneACCESS table to in-frame rearrangements with V and J called. A share of clones is missing; checked studies link under half to unresolved V genes, and the rest is unexplained. V and J calls and clone size are given by that table; D and trimming were obtained from the DNA. The sample table records around 120,000 clones; around 75% of these occur just once. More than 7% of the sample is held by the ten biggest clonotypes.

The cohort comprised more than 550 healthy bone marrow donors. At the time of sampling, every cohort member was nominally healthy, though immune exposures that went unrecorded were likely present. The donor tested CMV seropositive, placing the donor among the 289 seropositive members of the cohort. A peripheral blood sample was provided by each donor, and peripheral blood mononuclear cells were used for TCR beta sequencing. Genomic DNA extraction from the blood cell samples was performed with the Qiagen DNeasy Blood Extraction Kit. Regarding this clone: Its antigen remains undetermined. Per-base quality was not reported, and no clone a single base away is much larger than it.

The receptor was derived from a woman aged 45 to 65 in good health and CMV-seropositive. The material sequenced was PBMCs. Recombination joined TRBV30 with TRBJ2-7; the D gene lacks a confident call. The DNA is TGTGCCTGGGCTACTACCTACGAGCAGTACTTC. Protein translation: CAWATTYEQYF.